Listed here are 27 T cell receptor beta chains from one sample, sequenced in a study of blood T cell repertoires in COVID-19. Sequencing used immunoSEQ multiplex PCR; TCRdb keeps in-frame clones, though not all of them. There are roughly 190,000 clones in the sample; about 80% occur only once, and less than 5.5% lies in the top ten. The specimen sequenced was PBMCs or T cells enriched from blood (not recorded which). All receptors come from a woman in her sixties or seventies with acute COVID-19.

V and J are TRBV9 and TRBJ1-2, with D possibly TRBD1 on 6 matching bases. Germline CDR1 and CDR2: SGDLS and YYNGEE. The CDR3 has 13 amino acids. Deletions cut 4 bases from V and 8 bases from J, with 15 bases between. The CDR3, as DNA: TGTGCCAGCAGCCCCGGGGGGGCAGGAGGCTACACCTTC. Translated, it gives CASSPGGAGGYTF.

V is TRBV5-8 and J is TRBJ1-2, with D unresolved. This CDR3 is 15 amino acids long. The V gene lost 0 bases and the J gene lost 4 bases, with 13 bases spanning the gap. Germline lookup yields CDR1 SGHTS and CDR2 YDEGEE. The DNA of the CDR3 is TGTGCCAGCAGCTTGGTCTCCGCGGCGGCCTATGGCTACACCTTC. This encodes CASSLVSAAAYGYTF.

The rearrangement uses TRBV30 and TRBJ1-3; D remains ambiguous. CDR1 is GTSNPN, CDR2 SVGIG, per germline (reference sequence). Between the trimmed V and J ends, which lost 4 bases and 0 bases, there was a span of 10 bases. The CDR3 contains 14 residues. The chain's CDR3 is CAWISRDSGNTIYF. CDR3 DNA: TGTGCCTGGATCTCGAGAGACTCTGGAAACACCATATATTTT.

This clone was seen only once. The gene calls are TRBV30 and TRBJ2-7; the match to TRBD2 covers 10 bases. Unmatched junction bases numbered 4, after V lost 0 bases and J lost 5 bases. Germline V gene data show CDR1 as GTSNPN and CDR2 as SVGIG (reference sequence). CDR3 length equals 14 residues. The CDR3 nucleotides read TGTGCCTGGAGTGTCGCACTAGCGGGACACGAGCAGTACTTC. Amino acid sequence: CAWSVALAGHEQYF.

The chain is built from TRBV11-3 and TRBJ2-3, with 8 bases matching TRBD2. Germline values: CDR1 SGHNT, CDR2 YENEEA. This CDR3 is built from 15 residues. Trimming removed 5 bases from V and 4 bases from J; junction bases left unmatched: 8. The CDR3 DNA follows: TGTGCCAGCAGCCCCGGGGGGGCCAGTGCAGATACGCAGTATTTT. Encoded protein: CASSPGGASADTQYF.

This chain joins TRBV7-8 and TRBJ1-4; a weak D match, TRBD1 (5 bases). V lost 4 bases, J lost 4 bases, and 10 bases lay in between. CDR3 length: 14 amino acids. Germline V lookup: CDR1 SGHVS, CDR2 FQNEAQ. The DNA for the CDR3 is TGTGCCAGCAGCTCCCGGGGGAGTAATGAAAAACTGTTTTTT. Protein: CASSSRGSNEKLFF.

The genes are TRBV18 and TRBJ2-3; D unclear. V lost 4 bases to trimming and J lost 1 base, with 9 bases between them. Germline V lookup: CDR1 KGHSH, CDR2 LQKENI. The CDR3 totals 14 residues. The CDR3 protein is CASSHEERTDTQYF. In DNA form, the CDR3 reads TGTGCCAGCTCACACGAAGAGCGCACAGATACGCAGTATTTT. Drawing the rest from reference TRBV18 and TRBJ2-3, the complete variable domain is NAGVMQNPRHLVRRRGQEARLRCSPMKGHSHVYWYRQLPEEGLKFMVYLQKENIIDESGMPKERFSAEFPKEGPSILRIQQVVRGDSAAYFCASSHEERTDTQYFGPGTRLTVL.

This chain joins TRBV19 and TRBJ2-3; D not resolved. CDR1 LNHDA and CDR2 SQIVND come from the germline V gene (reference sequence). CDR3 length: 11 amino acids. The germline V and J ends were trimmed by 4 bases and 5 bases, with 4 bases remaining between them. The CDR3 bases are TGTGCCAGTAGTAGTAGAGATACGCAGTATTTT. It specifies CASSSRDTQYF.

This chain uses TRBV10-2 with TRBJ2-7; TRBD1 might be the D (5 bases). Trimming removed 11 bases from V and 3 bases from J, with 23 bases in between. CDR1 and CDR2 (germline): WSHSY, SAAADI. This CDR3 is built from 15 residues. In DNA form, the CDR3 reads TGCGCCGCAGCATCCCTGAACAGACAGTACTACGAGCAGTACTTC. Encoded protein: CAAASLNRQYYEQYF.

The J gene is TRBJ2-5, the V gene TRBV30; D uncertain. The CDR3 consists of 13 residues. Trimming took off 0 bases at V and 6 bases at J, with 11 bases between the two ends. Germline V gives CDR1 GTSNPN, CDR2 SVGIG (reference sequence). The CDR3 DNA reads TGTGCCTGGAGTGTCGGTTTATTCAAGACCCAGTACTTC. This translates into CAWSVGLFKTQYF.

The chain carries TRBV11-2 and TRBJ1-3, with D possibly matching TRBD1 (6 bases). The germline V gene encodes CDR1 SGHAT and CDR2 FQNNGV. V was pared by 6 bases and J by 1 base, with 10 bases between. CDR3 length: 14 amino acids. The CDR3 sequence: CASRLQGSGNTIYF. DNA of the CDR3: TGTGCCAGCAGGCTACAGGGTTCTGGAAACACCATATATTTT.

The V gene is TRBV9, the J gene TRBJ2-7; 8 nucleotides match TRBD2. Germline CDR1 reads SGDLS; CDR2 reads YYNGEE. The length of the CDR3 is 14 residues. The V gene end was trimmed by 3 bases and the J gene end by 0 bases; junction bases not matched to a gene: 2. The CDR3 region has the DNA TGTGCCAGCAGCGCGGGACTAGACTCCTACGAGCAGTACTTC. Translating gives CASSAGLDSYEQYF.

This clone was seen just once. The chain has TRBV9 and TRBJ2-7, with D possibly matching TRBD2 (7 bases). Germline CDR1 SGDLS, CDR2 YYNGEE. V lost 3 bases to trimming and J lost 5 bases, with 15 bases between them. CDR3 size: 14 residues. The CDR3 sequence is CASSGLLGGDEQYF. The CDR3 DNA reads TGTGCCAGCAGCGGACTACTAGGGGGGGACGAGCAGTACTTC.

This chain joins TRBV21-1 and TRBJ2-4; no check of the table's D call, TRBD2, against the DNA was made. TRBV21-1 is a documented pseudogene. This CDR3 is built from 18 residues. As DNA, the CDR3 is TGTGCCAGCAGCCCAAACGGGGTCGTGAATATTCGCGGAAACATTCAGTACTTC. Translation: CASSPNGVVNIRGNIQYF.

The chain joins TRBV5-4 to TRBJ1-2; no clear D. Per the germline V gene, CDR1 is SGHNT and CDR2 is YYREEE (reference sequence). The ends were cut back, 3 bases at V and 8 bases at J, with 8 bases in the middle. The CDR3 covers 11 residues. CDR3 sequence (DNA): TGTGCCAGCAGCTGGTACTGGGGCTACACCTTC. Protein: CASSWYWGYTF.

The gene calls are TRBV6-5 and TRBJ1-2; D is unresolved. CDR3 length: 13 amino acids. The V gene lost 8 bases and the J gene lost 0 bases, with 10 bases spanning the gap. Germline assignment: CDR1 MNHEY and CDR2 SVGAGI. The CDR3 sequence is CASGALANYGYTF. The CDR3 DNA is TGTGCCAGCGGCGCACTAGCTAACTATGGCTACACCTTC.

The chain couples TRBV7-2 to TRBJ1-5; 8 nucleotides line up with TRBD1. The V segment lost 1 base and the J segment 3 bases; nucleotides outside the gene matches: 2. CDR1 is SGHTA and CDR2 is FQGNSA in the germline V gene. This CDR3 region has 15 residues. The CDR3 is CASSLDRGINQPQHF. CDR3 DNA: TGTGCCAGCAGCTTAGACAGGGGGATCAATCAGCCCCAGCATTTT.

The chain has TRBV19 and TRBJ2-5; 7 nucleotides line up with TRBD2. Unmatched junction bases numbered 18, after V lost 7 bases and J lost 7 bases. The germline CDR1 and CDR2 sequences are LNHDA and SQIVND (reference sequence). This CDR3 is built from 16 residues. The CDR3 loop reads CASTPIGGREVGTQYF. The CDR3 region has the DNA TGTGCCAGTACCCCTATAGGAGGGAGGGAGGTTGGGACCCAGTACTTC. Looking up the rest from reference TRBV19 and TRBJ2-5 gives the full variable domain: DGGITQSPKYLFRKEGQNVTLSCEQNLNHDAMYWYRQDPGQGLRLIYYSQIVNDFQKGDIAEGYSVSREKKESFPLTVTSAQKNPTAFYLCASTPIGGREVGTQYFGPGTRLLVL.

The chain links TRBV3-1 (or the pseudogene TRBV3-2) to TRBJ2-7, with a possible D match to TRBD1 (6 bases). V was shortened by 0 bases and J by 0 bases, with 27 bases between the two germline ends. Germline CDR1 and CDR2: LGHDT and YNNKEL (reference sequence). The CDR3 runs 21 residues. CDR3 sequence reads: CASSQEMLKHAETDSSYEQYV. The CDR3 DNA sequence: TGTGCCAGCAGCCAAGAAATGCTGAAACATGCTGAAACGGACAGCTCCTACGAGCAGTACGTC.

The rearrangement links TRBV4-3 to TRBJ1-3; D might be TRBD1 (5 bases). CDR1 and CDR2 (germline): LGHNA, YSLEER. Trimming removed 2 bases from V and 2 bases from J, with 13 bases in between. CDR3 length: 16 amino acids. In nucleotides, the CDR3 is TGCGCCAGCAGCCAAACTTTTGGGGGGACTGGAAACACCATATATTTT. This translates into CASSQTFGGTGNTIYF.

CDR3 bases: TGTGCCCGGGGGGAGGGCACAGATACGCAGTATTTT. Its translation is CARGEGTDTQYF. The chain joins TRBV30 to TRBJ2-3, with 7 bases identical to TRBD2. The CDR3 covers 12 residues. Unmatched junction bases numbered 3, after V lost 8 bases and J lost 1 base. Germline CDR1 reads GTSNPN; CDR2 reads SVGIG (reference sequence). Together with reference TRBV30 and TRBJ2-3, the CDR3 gives the full variable domain: SQTIHQWPATLVQPVGSPLSLECTVEGTSNPNLYWYRQAAGRGLQLLFYSVGIGQISSEVPQNLSASRPQDRQFILSSKKLLLSDSGFYLCARGEGTDTQYFGPGTRLTVL.

J is TRBJ1-5 and V is TRBV18, with 7 bases lining up with TRBD1. Germline lookup yields CDR1 KGHSH and CDR2 LQKENI. The CDR3 consists of 16 residues. Germline trimming cut 3 bases from V and 5 bases from J; bases unmatched to any gene: 10. CDR3 DNA sequence: TGTGCCAGCTCACCCCTCATGGGGGACAGAGATCAGCCCCAGCATTTT. Translated, it gives CASSPLMGDRDQPQHF.

The J gene is TRBJ1-1, the V gene TRBV10-1, with D perhaps matching TRBD1 (5 bases). The germline V gene has CDR1 WNHNN and CDR2 SYGVQD (reference sequence). The V end was cut by 6 bases, the J end by 1 base, with 15 bases between. The CDR3 is made up of 15 amino acids. CDR3 sequence: CASSLYVGQNTEAFF. CDR3 DNA sequence: TGCGCCAGCAGCCTTTACGTTGGACAGAACACTGAAGCTTTCTTT.

This chain uses TRBV6-2 or TRBV6-3 with TRBJ1-6; no clear D gene. The CDR3 loop spans 14 amino acids. The ends were cut back, 6 bases at V and 13 bases at J, with 19 bases in the middle. Germline CDR1 MNHEY, CDR2 SVGEGT. The CDR3 DNA reads as TGTGCCAGCAGCACGGAGGATAGCCTCAACCCCCTCCACTTT. This gives the protein CASSTEDSLNPLHF.

The CDR3 sequence is CASSFGLEYNEQFF. CDR3 sequence (DNA): TGTGCCAGCAGTTTCGGACTAGAATACAATGAGCAGTTCTTC. The V gene is TRBV27, the J gene TRBJ2-1; TRBD2 agrees at 7 bases. With V trimmed by 3 bases and J by 4 bases, 3 bases remained unmatched. In germline, CDR1 is MNHEY, CDR2 SMNVEV (reference sequence). The CDR3 totals 14 residues.

The chain links TRBV19 to TRBJ1-4; 7 bases line up with TRBD1. Germline CDR1 and CDR2: LNHDA and SQIVND (reference sequence). CDR3 size: 14 residues. V lost 5 bases, J lost 5 bases, and 5 bases stayed unmatched. The CDR3 DNA is TGTGCCAGTAGTTCGACAGGGCAGAATGAAAAACTGTTTTTT. This codes for CASSSTGQNEKLFF.

The chain recombines TRBV7-2 with TRBJ2-1, with D unclear. There are 15 residues in the CDR3. Trimming cost V 0 bases and J 5 bases, with 11 bases left between them. The V gene's germline CDR1 is SGHTA and CDR2 FQGNSA. The CDR3 loop reads CASSLALEPHNEQFF. In nucleotides, the CDR3 is TGTGCCAGCAGCTTAGCGCTAGAGCCTCACAATGAGCAGTTCTTC.